Each of the 18 T cell receptor beta chains below was sequenced from the same sample in a study of T cells in localized non-small cell lung cancer (dated by TCRdb to the early 2020s). The library was made by the immunoSEQ multiplex PCR assay. In its TCRdb copy, this immuneACCESS table keeps in-frame sequences only and misses some clones. Where compared with another copy, unresolved V genes explain less than half of these, and the others have no known cause. The table for this sample lists 75,000 to 80,000 clones; 65% to 85% of them were counted only once. The ten biggest clones cover 7.5% to 10% of the sample. Material: peripheral blood, obtained before any cancer treatment. The source is a female donor of 60 years or more with stage I lung adenocarcinoma.

The CDR3 region is CASSLASPASSRGGEKLFF. CDR3 DNA: TGCGCCAGCAGCTTGGCCTCACCTGCGAGTAGCCGCGGGGGTGAAAAACTGTTTTTT. V usage is TRBV5-1 and J usage is TRBJ1-4, with D possibly TRBD1 on 5 matching bases. Trimming pared 0 bases from V and 7 bases from J, leaving 25 bases between. Per germline, CDR1 SGHRS and CDR2 YFSETQ. The CDR3 sequence is 19 residues long. Drawing the rest from reference TRBV5-1 and TRBJ1-4, the complete variable domain is KAGVTQTPRYLIKTRGQQVTLSCSPISGHRSVSWYQQTPGQGLQFLFEYFSETQRNKGNFPGRFSGRQFSNSRSEMNVSTLELGDSALYLCASSLASPASSRGGEKLFFGSGTQLSVL.

The table lists this clone with a count of one. The chain links TRBV6-6 to TRBJ1-5; 9 bases fit TRBD1. J was trimmed by 1 base and V by 7 bases; bases with no gene match: 2. The CDR3 spans 14 residues. Germline V gives CDR1 MNHNY, CDR2 SVGAGI (reference sequence). The CDR3 nucleotides are TGTGCCAGCAACGACAGGGGGAGCAATCAGCCCCAGCATTTT. Protein product: CASNDRGSNQPQHF.

The chain is built from TRBV10-3 and TRBJ1-4; 7 nucleotides line up with TRBD1. V was clipped by 7 bases and J by 4 bases; unmatched bases: 6. Germline V lookup: CDR1 ENHRY, CDR2 SYGVKD. The CDR3 spans 14 residues. The CDR3, as DNA: TGTGCCATCAATTCGGGACAGCTTAATGAAAAACTGTTTTTT. This gives the protein CAINSGQLNEKLFF.

The chain employs TRBV10-3 and TRBJ2-1; D possibly corresponds to TRBD2 (5 bases). Germline CDR1 reads ENHRY; CDR2 reads SYGVKD. Trimming took 1 base from V and 10 from J, leaving 11 bases between them. This CDR3 has 13 residues. In DNA, the CDR3 is TGTGCCATCAGTGAGTTAACTAGTAGCGAGCAGTTCTTC. It is translated as CAISELTSSEQFF.

The J gene is TRBJ2-1, the V gene TRBV7-2; D might be TRBD1 or TRBD2, each matching 6 bases. Trimming cost V 1 base and J 0 bases, with 19 bases left between them. The V gene's germline CDR1 is SGHTA and CDR2 FQGNSA. This CDR3 has 19 residues. For the CDR3, the DNA is TGTGCCAGCAGCTTAGGGCTGGAGGGGGTGAAACGCTCCTACAATGAGCAGTTCTTC. Protein sequence: CASSLGLEGVKRSYNEQFF. Complete variable domain (other parts from reference TRBV7-2 and TRBJ2-1): GAGVSQSPSNKVTEKGKDVELRCDPISGHTALYWYRQSLGQGLEFLIYFQGNSAPDKSGLPSDRFSAERTGGSVSTLTIQRTQQEDSAVYLCASSLGLEGVKRSYNEQFFGPGTRLTVL.

The rearrangement links TRBV30 to TRBJ1-4, with a possible D match to TRBD1 (5 bases). The CDR3 extends over 15 amino acids. Deletions cut 1 base from V and 3 bases from J, with 12 bases between. CDR1 is GTSNPN and CDR2 is SVGIG in the germline V gene (reference sequence). As DNA, the CDR3 is TGTGCCTGGAGTGCTTACAGGACCGCTAATGAAAAACTGTTTTTT. As protein: CAWSAYRTANEKLFF.

The rearrangement uses TRBV6-6 and TRBJ2-3; D is undetermined. CDR3 length: 11 residues. The V end lost 10 bases, the J end lost 10 bases, and 15 bases lay between the germline ends. CDR1 and CDR2 (germline): MNHNY, SVGAGI (reference sequence). Here the CDR3 reads CATRQAAPQYF. The DNA for the CDR3 is TGTGCCACCCGTCAGGCGGCGCCGCAGTATTTT.

The V and J genes are TRBV27 and TRBJ2-5, with no clear D. CDR1 is MNHEY and CDR2 is SMNVEV in the germline V gene (reference sequence). The V end lost 3 bases, the J end lost 2 bases, and 10 bases lay between the germline ends. The CDR3 has 14 amino acids. DNA for the CDR3: TGTGCCAGCAGTTTCCTAGGTACTCAAGAGACCCAGTACTTC. It codes for CASSFLGTQETQYF.

The rearrangement uses TRBV7-2 and TRBJ2-4; the D gene could be TRBD1 or TRBD2 (6 bases each). This CDR3 contains 15 residues. Trimming left V 2 bases short and J 5 bases short, with 13 bases between. CDR1 and CDR2 from the germline V gene are SGHTA and FQGNSA. The CDR3 DNA reads TGTGCCAGCAGCTTAAGTTCAAGGGGGGAAAACATTCAGTACTTC. As protein: CASSLSSRGENIQYF.

The V gene is TRBV19, the J gene TRBJ2-2, with no clear D. Trimming removed 11 bases at V and 4 bases at J, with 8 bases between. This CDR3 is built from 11 residues. CDR1 is LNHDA, CDR2 SQIVND, per germline (reference sequence). CDR3 amino acids: CAARTTGELFF. CDR3 in DNA: TGTGCCGCCCGGACCACCGGGGAGCTGTTTTTT.

This clone was seen more than once but under ten times. This rearrangement joins TRBV5-1 to TRBJ2-1, with 8 bases lining up with TRBD2. The CDR3 extends over 16 amino acids. CDR1 and CDR2 (germline): SGHRS, YFSETQ. The V and J ends lost 4 bases and 6 bases, in that order; junction bases with no gene match: 12. The CDR3: CASSLSGTRIANEQFF. The CDR3 coding sequence is TGCGCCAGCAGCCTCTCCGGGACTAGAATAGCCAATGAGCAGTTCTTC.

This clone was detected only a few times. The chain employs TRBV7-2 and TRBJ2-1; D is unresolved. V shed 5 bases and J shed 7 bases, with 18 bases lying between them. In germline, CDR1 is SGHTA, CDR2 FQGNSA. The CDR3 has 15 amino acids. Here the CDR3 DNA reads TGTGCCAGCAGCCTTCGGAGTAGCCTGGTGAATGAGCAGTTCTTC. It yields the protein CASSLRSSLVNEQFF.

The gene calls are TRBV4-2 and TRBJ2-1, with unresolved D. Looked up from germline, CDR1 is LGHNA and CDR2 is YNFKEQ. V was clipped by 2 bases and J by 4 bases, with 9 bases between them. CDR3 length: 14 residues. Here the CDR3 reads CASSQTVLYNEQFF. The CDR3, as DNA: TGTGCCAGCAGCCAAACGGTCCTGTACAATGAGCAGTTCTTC.

The genes are TRBV29-1 and TRBJ2-3, with TRBD2 matching 10 bases. Trimming cost V 6 bases and J 6 bases; bases outside gene matches: 6. The CDR3 runs to 13 residues. CDR1 is SQVTM, CDR2 ANQGSEA, per germline. CDR3 DNA sequence: TGCAGCGTGGAGCGGGGGGGACGCGATACGCAGTATTTT. It translates to CSVERGGRDTQYF.

V usage is TRBV11-2 and J usage is TRBJ2-7; no definite D call. Deletions cut 5 bases from V and 3 bases from J, with 23 bases between. This CDR3 region has 17 residues. Germline CDR1 is SGHAT and CDR2 is FQNNGV. The chain's CDR3 is CASSDAFRFPPIYEQYF. The CDR3 DNA follows: TGTGCCAGCAGCGATGCCTTTAGGTTTCCTCCGATCTACGAGCAGTACTTC.

This clone has just one count. The chain couples TRBV9 to TRBJ2-3, with D perhaps matching TRBD2 (6 bases). Trimming stripped 3 bases from V and 4 bases from J, with 15 bases between. The CDR3 sequence is 15 residues long. Per germline, CDR1 SGDLS and CDR2 YYNGEE. Here the CDR3 reads CASSARLVGADTQYF. The CDR3 bases are TGTGCCAGCAGCGCCAGACTAGTAGGGGCAGATACGCAGTATTTT.

The rearrangement links TRBV11-2 to TRBJ1-5; a weak D match, TRBD1 (5 bases). The CDR3 runs 13 residues. Trimming pared 5 bases from V and 6 bases from J, leaving 11 bases between. Germline V gene sequence: CDR1 SGHAT, CDR2 FQNNGV. The CDR3 DNA reads as TGTGCCAGCAGCCTAAGCCAGGGTCAGCCCCAGCATTTT. It translates to CASSLSQGQPQHF.

This CDR3 reads CASSEPVGKEGTQYF. The CDR3 nucleotides read TGTGCCAGCAGTGAACCCGTAGGGAAGGAGGGGACCCAGTACTTC. The chain couples TRBV6-1 to TRBJ2-5, with D possibly matching TRBD2 (6 bases). The length of the CDR3 is 15 residues. Between the trimmed V and J ends, which lost 2 bases and 7 bases, there was a span of 17 bases. The germline V gene has CDR1 MNHNS and CDR2 SASEGT.